The 27 T cell receptor beta chains below were found in one sample sequenced in a study of beta chain features in type 1 diabetes. The authors reverse transcribed all of the isolated RNA, so sequencing captured expressed TCRB transcripts. The data were produced by immunoSEQ multiplex PCR, yet TCRdb's version contains in-frame clones alone and is incomplete. The data contain fewer than 350,000 clones, around a fifth of them singletons. Sequencing was performed on naive CD4+ T cells from blood. The receptors stem from a woman aged 18-29 years in good health.

This chain joins TRBV2 and TRBJ2-7; no definite D call. V was shortened by 8 bases and J by 2 bases, with 16 bases between the two germline ends. Germline lookup yields CDR1 SNHLY and CDR2 FYNNEI. CDR3 size: 14 residues. The CDR3 region is CASHEALHAYEQYF. The CDR3 DNA reads as TGTGCCAGCCACGAGGCGCTACATGCCTACGAGCAGTACTTC.

This clone was picked up a small number of times. The chain is built from TRBV20-1 and TRBJ2-7; no definite D call. This CDR3 contains 11 residues. Trimming left V 2 bases short and J 5 bases short, with 7 bases between. Per germline, CDR1 DFQATT and CDR2 SNEGSKA (reference sequence). CDR3 protein: CSARSVHEQYF. CDR3 bases: TGCAGTGCTAGATCTGTCCACGAGCAGTACTTC.

This clone was counted between two and nine times. The rearrangement links TRBV9 to TRBJ2-2; D might be TRBD2 (5 bases). The V gene's germline CDR1 is SGDLS and CDR2 YYNGEE. V was shortened by 7 bases and J by 3 bases, with 16 bases between the two germline ends. This CDR3 is 15 amino acids long. The CDR3 loop is CASSVGVPDTGELFF. The DNA for the CDR3 is TGTGCCAGCTCCGTCGGGGTCCCCGACACCGGGGAGCTGTTTTTT.

This clone appeared a few times. This sequence joins TRBV12-5 and TRBJ2-7; 9 nucleotides agree with TRBD1. The CDR3 covers 16 residues. The germline V gene encodes CDR1 LGHNT and CDR2 FRNRAP. Trimming cost V 3 bases and J 3 bases; bases outside gene matches: 9. The DNA of the CDR3 is TGTGCTAGTGGTTTACCTCCGGGACAGGGATACTACGAGCAGTACTTC. Translating it yields CASGLPPGQGYYEQYF.

This sequence joins TRBV6-1 and TRBJ1-1; D perhaps matches TRBD1 (5 bases). The CDR3 totals 12 residues. Germline V CDR1 and CDR2: MNHNS, SASEGT. V was cut by 5 bases and J by 4 bases, with 8 bases left in between. DNA for the CDR3: TGTGCCAGCAGTCAGGGAAGCACTGAAGCTTTCTTT. Its protein is CASSQGSTEAFF.

V and J are TRBV7-6 and TRBJ2-1, with TRBD1 matching over 9 bases. The trim removed 4 bases at V and 3 bases at J, leaving 4 bases unmatched. Germline V gives CDR1 SGHVS, CDR2 FNYEAQ. The CDR3 has 15 residues. The CDR3 is CASSSGQGGYNEQFF. The CDR3 region has the DNA TGTGCCAGCAGCTCGGGACAGGGAGGCTACAATGAGCAGTTCTTC. The full variable domain, with the rest looked up from reference TRBV7-6 and TRBJ2-1, is GAGVSQSPRYKVTKRGQDVALRCDPISGHVSLYWYRQALGQGPEFLTYFNYEAQQDKSGLPNDRFSAERPEGSISTLTIQRTEQRDSAMYRCASSSGQGGYNEQFFGPGTRLTVL.

The rearrangement joins TRBV30 to TRBJ1-2; unclear D gene. Germline V lookup: CDR1 GTSNPN, CDR2 SVGIG (reference sequence). V was pared by 2 bases and J by 5 bases, with 9 bases between. The CDR3 has 12 amino acids. The CDR3 loop is CAWSRELYGYTF. In DNA form, the CDR3 reads TGTGCCTGGAGTAGAGAATTGTATGGCTACACCTTC.

This clone was counted only a few times. CDR3 protein: CASSPRTVTDTQYF. Here the CDR3 DNA reads TGTGCCAGCAGCCCCCGGACAGTCACAGATACGCAGTATTTT. The gene calls are TRBV11-2 and TRBJ2-3; perhaps TRBD1 as D (6 bases). The CDR3 extends over 14 amino acids. Germline V lookup: CDR1 SGHAT, CDR2 FQNNGV. Trimming removed 5 bases at V and 2 bases at J, with 11 bases between.

This clone was counted between two and nine times. The genes are TRBV9 and TRBJ2-1, with a tentative D call TRBD1 (7 bases). Trimming left V 3 bases short and J 4 bases short, with 14 bases between. CDR1 is SGDLS and CDR2 is YYNGEE in the germline V gene. The CDR3 totals 15 residues. The CDR3 reads CASSAPQGGYNEQFF. The CDR3 DNA reads as TGTGCCAGCAGCGCACCCCAGGGGGGATACAATGAGCAGTTCTTC.

In this sample, this clone turned up a few times. This chain links TRBV7-6 with TRBJ2-6, with D uncertain. In germline, CDR1 is SGHVS, CDR2 FNYEAQ. V was trimmed by 1 base and J by 4 bases, leaving 5 bases between them. The CDR3 extends over 14 amino acids. The CDR3 sequence: CASSLEAGANVLTF. CDR3 in DNA: TGTGCCAGCAGCTTAGAAGCAGGGGCCAACGTCCTGACTTTC.

The table lists this clone with a few counts. CDR3 region: CASSLPGQTYEQYF. The CDR3 DNA follows: TGTGCCAGTAGTTTGCCGGGACAGACCTACGAGCAGTACTTC. The chain links TRBV19 to TRBJ2-7; TRBD1 matches at 7 bases. The V gene end was trimmed by 5 bases and the J gene end by 2 bases; junction bases not matched to a gene: 6. This CDR3 contains 14 residues. Germline CDR1 is LNHDA and CDR2 is SQIVND (reference sequence).

This clone has only a few counts. This sequence joins TRBV15 and TRBJ2-6, with D uncertain. The V end lost 6 bases, the J end lost 0 bases, and 9 bases lay between the germline ends. Germline values: CDR1 LNHNV, CDR2 YYDKDF (reference sequence). CDR3 size: 15 residues. CDR3 sequence reads: CATSNSLSGANVLTF. The CDR3 region has the DNA TGTGCCACCAGTAACAGCCTCTCTGGGGCCAACGTCCTGACTTTC.

The sample holds a few counts of this clone. The chain combines TRBV10-3 with TRBJ2-3; maybe TRBD1 (6 bases). Per germline, CDR1 ENHRY and CDR2 SYGVKD. This CDR3 is built from 14 residues. V was trimmed by 10 bases and J by 0 bases, leaving 14 bases between them. CDR3 sequence (DNA): TGTGCCACAAAGGACAGACTGAGCACAGATACGCAGTATTTT. This translates into CATKDRLSTDTQYF.

This clone appeared a few times. V usage is TRBV29-1 and J usage is TRBJ1-1; D remains unclear. The CDR3 is made up of 14 amino acids. Germline V gene data show CDR1 as SQVTM and CDR2 as ANQGSEA. Trimming stripped 0 bases from V and 3 bases from J, with 11 bases between. The CDR3 loop is CSVEETSAYTEAFF. The CDR3 nucleotides read TGCAGCGTTGAAGAGACGTCAGCGTACACTGAAGCTTTCTTT.

This chain connects TRBV5-1 to TRBJ2-2; TRBD1 matches at 9 bases. The V gene end was trimmed by 3 bases and the J gene end by 6 bases; junction bases not matched to a gene: 3. CDR1 is SGHRS and CDR2 is YFSETQ in the germline V gene. The CDR3 consists of 14 residues. The CDR3 region has the DNA TGCGCCAGCAGCTGGACAGGGGCCGCCGGGGAGCTGTTTTTT. It translates to CASSWTGAAGELFF.

The chain uses TRBV19 and TRBJ1-2; 7 bases are a match to TRBD1. This CDR3 spans 15 amino acids. The V gene's germline CDR1 is LNHDA and CDR2 SQIVND (reference sequence). V was clipped by 6 bases and J by 4 bases; unmatched bases: 11. The CDR3 nucleotides read TGTGCCAGTAGCTCCCGCTCCGGGACAGTCTATGGCTACACCTTC. Protein sequence: CASSSRSGTVYGYTF. The variable domain in full, completed from reference TRBV19 and TRBJ1-2, reads DGGITQSPKYLFRKEGQNVTLSCEQNLNHDAMYWYRQDPGQGLRLIYYSQIVNDFQKGDIAEGYSVSREKKESFPLTVTSAQKNPTAFYLCASSSRSGTVYGYTFGSGTRLTVV.

V is TRBV4-3 and J is TRBJ2-3; TRBD2 matches 7 bases. This CDR3 spans 15 amino acids. Germline loops: CDR1 LGHNA, CDR2 YSLEER. Trimming at V came to 4 bases and at J to 0 bases, leaving 4 bases not matched to a gene. CDR3 in amino acids: CASSPTSRSTDTQYF. For the CDR3, the DNA is TGCGCCAGCAGCCCGACTAGCAGAAGCACAGATACGCAGTATTTT.

The CDR3 nucleotides are TGTGCTAGTGGTGCCGGGAGCTACTATGGCTACACCTTC. Translating it yields CASGAGSYYGYTF. This sequence joins TRBV12-5 and TRBJ1-2, with D unclear. This CDR3 is 13 amino acids long. CDR1 and CDR2 (germline): LGHNT, FRNRAP. The germline V and J ends were trimmed by 5 bases and 3 bases, with 10 bases remaining between them.

This clone has a handful of counts. J is TRBJ2-3 and V is TRBV2; 12 bases match TRBD2. Unmatched junction bases numbered 1, after V lost 4 bases and J lost 2 bases. The germline gives CDR1 SNHLY, CDR2 FYNNEI. The CDR3 spans 15 residues. The CDR3 is CASSGTSGVTDTQYF. For the CDR3, the DNA is TGTGCCAGCAGTGGGACTAGCGGGGTCACAGATACGCAGTATTTT.

The chain has TRBV19 and TRBJ2-1; D perhaps matches TRBD1 (6 bases). Germline-derived CDR1 and CDR2 are LNHDA and SQIVND (reference sequence). The CDR3 is made up of 15 amino acids. Trimming took 9 bases from V and 2 from J, leaving 17 bases between them. The CDR3 bases are TGTGCCAGCCAAGACAGGAGCGGAGCCTACAATGAGCAGTTCTTC. Amino acid sequence: CASQDRSGAYNEQFF.

This clone was observed a handful of times. The chain is built from TRBV9 and TRBJ2-5, with D unclear. Germline V gives CDR1 SGDLS, CDR2 YYNGEE. Trimming cost V 0 bases and J 1 base, with 7 bases left between them. The CDR3 contains 14 residues. CDR3 bases: TGTGCCAGCAGCGTAGACTCTGGCCAAGAGACCCAGTACTTC. Amino acid sequence: CASSVDSGQETQYF.

The chain uses TRBV7-2 and TRBJ1-2; D is perhaps TRBD1 (5 bases). Trimming stripped 4 bases from V and 5 bases from J, with 14 bases between. This CDR3 is 14 amino acids long. Germline V gene data show CDR1 as SGHTA and CDR2 as FQGNSA. CDR3: CASSSSGGAYGYTF. The CDR3 coding sequence is TGTGCCAGCAGCTCAAGTGGAGGGGCGTATGGCTACACCTTC.

This clone was recorded a few times. V usage is TRBV7-9 and J usage is TRBJ1-5; D is undetermined. The CDR3 is 13 residues long. The V and J ends lost 2 bases and 9 bases respectively, with 11 bases between them. The V gene's germline CDR1 is SEHNR and CDR2 FQNEAQ (reference sequence). The CDR3 DNA reads TGTGCCAGCAGCTTATATGGGAGCGGGCCCCAGCATTTT. This encodes CASSLYGSGPQHF.

The rearrangement joins TRBV29-1 to TRBJ2-3, with 7 nucleotides matching TRBD2. In germline, CDR1 is SQVTM, CDR2 ANQGSEA. The CDR3 is 14 residues long. Germline trimming cut 6 bases from V and 0 bases from J; bases unmatched to any gene: 6. CDR3 amino acids: CSVVLAPSTDTQYF. The CDR3, as DNA: TGCAGCGTAGTACTAGCGCCTAGCACAGATACGCAGTATTTT.

The chain joins TRBV5-1 to TRBJ2-5; a possible D gene is TRBD2 (5 bases). V was pared by 2 bases and J by 2 bases, with 7 bases between. Germline loops: CDR1 SGHRS, CDR2 YFSETQ. The length of the CDR3 is 13 residues. The CDR3 loop is CASSFGLQETQYF. CDR3 nucleotides: TGCGCCAGCAGCTTCGGACTTCAAGAGACCCAGTACTTC.

The J gene is TRBJ1-2, the V gene TRBV30; 11 nucleotides agree with TRBD1. The CDR3 contains 14 residues. Germline CDR1 and CDR2: GTSNPN and SVGIG (reference sequence). The J segment lost 4 bases and the V segment lost 4 bases, leaving 5 bases of the junction unmatched. This CDR3 reads CAWMAGTGGYGYTF. The DNA of the CDR3 is TGTGCCTGGATGGCTGGGACAGGGGGCTATGGCTACACCTTC.

On this clone itself: This CDR3 fails to terminate in the conserved phenylalanine or tryptophan, so it likely reflects a read error. Because the CDR3's place on the DNA is in doubt, the DNA is left out and the CDR3 is given as listed by TCRdb. The chain joins TRBV4-1 to TRBJ2-3; TRBD2 is the table's D call, not checked against the DNA. In germline, CDR1 is MGHRA, CDR2 YSYEKL. The CDR3 sequence runs 13 residues, both termini included. CDR3 loop: CASSPLAGGPKVG.